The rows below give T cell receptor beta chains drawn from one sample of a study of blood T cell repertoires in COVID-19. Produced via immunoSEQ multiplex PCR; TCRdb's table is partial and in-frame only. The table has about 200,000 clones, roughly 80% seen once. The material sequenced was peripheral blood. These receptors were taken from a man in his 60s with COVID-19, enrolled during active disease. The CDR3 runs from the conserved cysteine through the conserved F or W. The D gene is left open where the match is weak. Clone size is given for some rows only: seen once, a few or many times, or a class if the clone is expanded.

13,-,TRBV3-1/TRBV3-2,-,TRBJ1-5,TGTGCCAGCAGCCTTTCCCCTATACAGCCCCAGCATTTT,CASSLSPIQPQHF
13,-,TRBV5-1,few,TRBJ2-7,TGCGCCAGCAGCTTTACAGGGATTTACGAGCAGTACTTC,CASSFTGIYEQYF
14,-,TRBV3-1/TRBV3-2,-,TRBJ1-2,TGTGCCAGCAGCCATCTTACAGCTAACTATGGCTACACCTTC,CASSHLTANYGYTF
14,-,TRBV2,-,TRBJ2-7,TGTGCCAGCAGACCCAGCGGGTTATCCTACGAGCAGTACTTC,CASRPSGLSYEQYF
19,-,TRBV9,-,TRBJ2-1,TGTGCCAGCAGCGTAGATCCGGTCTCGGCGGGCCGCTCCTACAATGAGCAGTTCTTC,CASSVDPVSAGRSYNEQFF
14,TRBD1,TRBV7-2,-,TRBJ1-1,TGTGCCAGCAGCATACAGGGGGCGGGAACTGAAGCTTTCTTT,CASSIQGAGTEAFF
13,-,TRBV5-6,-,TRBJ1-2,TGTGCCAGCAGCGCTAGGTCCAGCTATGGCTACACCTTC,CASSARSSYGYTF
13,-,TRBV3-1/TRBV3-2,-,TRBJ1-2,TGTGCCAGCAGCCTAGTGCGAGGGTATGGCTACACCTTC,CASSLVRGYGYTF
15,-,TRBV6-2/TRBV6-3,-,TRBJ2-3,TGTGCCAGCAGTTACTGGGGCCAAATCACAGATACGCAGTATTTT,CASSYWGQITDTQYF
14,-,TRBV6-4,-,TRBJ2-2,TGTGCCAGCAGTATGGAGTCGAACACCGGGGAGCTGTTTTTT,CASSMESNTGELFF
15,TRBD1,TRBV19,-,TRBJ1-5,TGTGCCAGTACCCCTTGGGGGACAGCCAAGGAGCCCCAGCATTTT,CASTPWGTAKEPQHF
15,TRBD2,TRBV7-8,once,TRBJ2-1,TGTGCCAGCAGCCCAACTAGCGGGAGGGGCTATGAGCAGTTCTTC,CASSPTSGRGYEQFF
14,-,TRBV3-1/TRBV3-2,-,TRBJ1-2,TGTGCCAGCAGCCGAGAAGGGGGTAACTATGGCTACACCTTC,CASSREGGNYGYTF
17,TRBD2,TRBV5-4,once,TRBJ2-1,TGTGCCAGCACCAAAGGGACTAGCGGTAGCTCCTACAATGAGCAGTTCTTC,CASTKGTSGSSYNEQFF
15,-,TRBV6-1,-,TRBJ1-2,TGTGCCAGCAGTGAAGGTGTGGTACAGGGCTATGGCTACACCTTC,CASSEGVVQGYGYTF
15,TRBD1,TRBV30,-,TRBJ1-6,TGTGCCTGGAGTGAGGACAGGACGGACTATTCACCCCTCCACTTT,CAWSEDRTDYSPLHF
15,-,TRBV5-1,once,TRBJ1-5,TGCGCCAGCAGCCTGGACAGTCCAAACAATCAGCCCCAGCATTTT,CASSLDSPNNQPQHF
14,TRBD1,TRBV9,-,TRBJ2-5,TGTGCCAGCAGCCCTAACAGGGGTAGAGAGACCCAGTACTTC,CASSPNRGRETQYF
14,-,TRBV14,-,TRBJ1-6,TGTGCCAGCAGCCAGACAGGTCCTACTTCACCCCTCCACTTT,CASSQTGPTSPLHF
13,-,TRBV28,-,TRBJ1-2,TGTGCCAGCAGTTCCCCCCGCGACTATGGCTACACCTTC,CASSSPRDYGYTF